This entry is about one TCR beta chain. What it binds is unknown. The data were taken from a study of graft-versus-host responses after intestinal transplantation. The assay was immunoSEQ multiplex PCR, and TCRdb's table has in-frame clones only and misses some. The table lists about 88,000 clones, about 95% of them singletons. The V end was cut by 3 bases, the J end by 5 bases, with 7 bases between. The CDR3 spans 11 residues. Germline assignment: CDR1 DFQATT and CDR2 SNEGSKA (reference sequence). V and J are TRBV20-1 and TRBJ2-5, with a tentative D call TRBD1 (5 bases). Here the sequenced sample was unstimulated CD4+ T cells sorted from spleen or lymph node cells, taken before transplant. The receptor was isolated from a human donor who was the organ donor for an intestinal transplant. The DNA for the CDR3 is TGCAGTGCTAGGGGGCACGAGACCCAGTACTTC. It encodes CSARGHETQYF.